The 2 T cell receptor beta chains reported below all come from one sample, sequenced in a study of Graves' ophthalmopathy and Graves' hyperthyroidism (dated by TCRdb to about 2018). This sample was sequenced with an Illumina HiSeq 2000. For repertoire sequencing, TCR beta CDR3 regions were amplified from RNA transcripts. The first round was an RT-PCR using HTBI primers with the Qiagen OneStep RT-PCR kit, and this first round was followed by a second-round multiplex PCR, then size selection and purification. TCRdb reprocessing: public reads trimmed at Q25 with fastp, clones called with MiXCR, in-frame beta chains kept. Each record represents a unique CDR3 protein, reported with the most common genes and DNA among its rows. This sample has approximately 410,000 distinct CDR3 sequences in its table, and 15% of those were observed once. About 7.3% of the sample belongs to the ten largest clones. The material sequenced was peripheral blood. These receptors were taken from a young woman with stable Graves' hyperthyroidism. Donor details come from another sample of the same person, matched by shared clones.

This chain joins TRBV6-4 and TRBJ1-1; D is uncertain. CDR1 and CDR2 (germline): MRHNA, SNTAGT. This CDR3 has 13 residues. Trimming stripped 7 bases from V and 4 bases from J, with 13 bases between. This chain's CDR3 is CASNTNPGTEAFF. The CDR3 nucleotides read TGTGCCAGCAATACCAATCCGGGCACTGAAGCTTTCTTT.

The table lists this clonotype with many counts. The chain recombines TRBV5-4 with TRBJ1-2, with unresolved D. Germline values: CDR1 SGHNT, CDR2 YYREEE (reference sequence). The V end was cut by 5 bases, the J end by 5 bases, with 19 bases between. The CDR3 is 15 amino acids. The CDR3 sequence is CASRQSIVPEYGYTF. For the CDR3, the DNA is TGTGCCAGCAGGCAAAGTATAGTGCCGGAGTATGGCTACACCTTC.